The 12 T cell receptor beta chains below were found in one sample sequenced in a study of T-cell memory formation after mild COVID-19. MiXCR, applied by TCRdb to the 5' RACE reads, yields one record per CDR3 protein. The data show about 180,000 distinct CDR3 sequences, with roughly 18% seen just once and roughly 3.7% held by the top ten. The specimen was PBMCs or a T cell subset sorted from them (not recorded which). These receptors were obtained from a man aged 18 to 35 who had mild COVID-19 (a few samples of this study predate the infection). Cell type and time point are not known.

This clonotype has just a few counts. In DNA, the CDR3 is TGTGCCATCAAGGGTGAAATACACACTGAAGCTTTCTTT. Amino acid sequence: CAIKGEIHTEAFF. The V gene is TRBV10-3, the J gene TRBJ1-1; D remains unclear. The CDR3 totals 13 residues. CDR1 and CDR2 from the germline V gene are ENHRY and SYGVKD. The germline V and J ends were trimmed by 7 bases and 3 bases, with 12 bases remaining between them.

The V call is TRBV7-9, the J call TRBJ2-1; 11 bases line up with TRBD1. V shed 2 bases, J shed 8 bases, and the junction held 8 bases outside the gene matches. The CDR3 spans 16 residues. The germline CDR1 and CDR2 sequences are SEHNR and FQNEAQ (reference sequence). CDR3: CASSLSPGQGVYEQFF. DNA of the CDR3: TGTGCCAGCAGCTTAAGCCCGGGACAGGGGGTCTATGAGCAGTTCTTC. The full variable domain, its missing parts supplied by reference TRBV7-9 and TRBJ2-1, is DTGVSQNPRHKITKRGQNVTFRCDPISEHNRLYWYRQTLGQGPEFLTYFQNEAQLEKSRLLSDRFSAERPKGSFSTLEIQRTEQGDSAMYLCASSLSPGQGVYEQFFGPGTRLTVL.

The table lists this clonotype with many counts. This chain joins TRBV5-1 and TRBJ2-5, with unresolved D. V lost 1 base and J 3 bases, leaving 19 bases between the germline ends. The germline V gene has CDR1 SGHRS and CDR2 YFSETQ. This CDR3 is 17 amino acids long. CDR3 amino acids: CASSLNPGPRREETQYF. CDR3 nucleotides: TGCGCCAGCAGCTTGAATCCGGGTCCCCGTCGGGAAGAGACCCAGTACTTC.

This clonotype has just a few counts. V is TRBV3-1 and J is TRBJ2-7; unclear D gene. This CDR3 spans 13 amino acids. Germline CDR1 and CDR2: LGHDT and YNNKEL (reference sequence). The ends were cut back, 6 bases at V and 6 bases at J, with 15 bases in the middle. This chain's CDR3 is CASSQIREGEQYF. CDR3 in DNA: TGTGCCAGCAGTCAAATCCGTGAAGGCGAGCAGTACTTC.

This clonotype was detected once. The chain has TRBV5-4 and TRBJ2-2; weak D call: TRBD1 (5 bases). V lost 2 bases to trimming and J lost 6 bases, with 8 bases between them. The CDR3 has 13 residues. Germline loops: CDR1 SGHNT, CDR2 YYREEE (reference sequence). Here the CDR3 DNA reads TGTGCCAGCAGCTTTCAACAGGCCGGGGAGCTGTTTTTT. Protein sequence: CASSFQQAGELFF.

Note on this clonotype: Germline and junction disagree at one end, which may indicate a read error. The rearrangement links TRBV7-7 to TRBJ2-3, with D unclear. This CDR3 has 13 amino acids. Germline V gene data show CDR1 as SSHAT and CDR2 as FNYEAQ (reference sequence). The CDR3 loop reads CASSLALRDTQYF. CDR3 bases: TGTGCTAGCAGCTTAGCACTGCGGGATACGCAGTATTTT.

The rearrangement uses TRBV20-1 and TRBJ2-5, with 9 positions matching TRBD2. V trimming: 6 bases; J trimming: 5 bases; junction bases outside the gene matches: 4. Germline CDR1 DFQATT, CDR2 SNEGSKA (reference sequence). The CDR3 loop spans 12 amino acids. The CDR3 loop reads CSASSGDETQYF. The CDR3 DNA reads as TGCAGTGCCTCTAGCGGGGATGAGACCCAGTACTTC.

This clonotype was seen at least ten times. The gene calls are TRBV7-2 and TRBJ2-5; 7 bases fit TRBD1. The V gene's germline CDR1 is SGHTA and CDR2 FQGNSA. Losses at the gene ends were 5 bases for V and 4 bases for J; bases not matched to a gene: 4. CDR3 length: 13 amino acids. CDR3 protein: CASSPRTGETQYF. DNA of the CDR3: TGTGCCAGCAGCCCTAGGACAGGAGAGACCCAGTACTTC.

This clonotype was observed once. This chain uses TRBV7-9 with TRBJ2-5; the D gene is possibly TRBD1 (6 bases). Between the trimmed V and J ends, which lost 5 bases and 5 bases, there was a span of 12 bases. In germline, CDR1 is SEHNR, CDR2 FQNEAQ (reference sequence). The CDR3 consists of 13 residues. In DNA form, the CDR3 reads TGTGCCAGCAGCGCCGGACAGTACGAGACCCAGTACTTC. This translates into CASSAGQYETQYF.

This clonotype was seen a few times. The chain carries TRBV7-2 and TRBJ2-5, with D possibly being TRBD1 or TRBD2 (5 bases each). V was shortened by 1 base and J by 5 bases, with 11 bases between the two germline ends. The CDR3 contains 14 residues. Per germline, CDR1 SGHTA and CDR2 FQGNSA. DNA for the CDR3: TGTGCCAGCAGCTTAGTTGCAGGGACGGAGACCCAGTACTTC. Translation gives CASSLVAGTETQYF.

This chain connects TRBV20-1 to TRBJ2-1; TRBD2 matches 9 bases. Germline CDR1 DFQATT, CDR2 SNEGSKA (reference sequence). Trimming removed 0 bases from V and 9 bases from J; junction bases left unmatched: 3. CDR3 length equals 13 residues. The chain's CDR3 is CSAREISGGEQFF. As DNA, the CDR3 is TGCAGTGCTAGAGAAATTAGCGGGGGTGAGCAGTTCTTC.

This clonotype was observed many times. This chain links TRBV5-1 with TRBJ2-3; 10 bases fit TRBD2. The CDR3 is 14 amino acids. Germline V gene lookup returns CDR1 SGHRS and CDR2 YFSETQ. V was clipped by 5 bases and J by 9 bases; unmatched bases: 9. DNA of the CDR3: TGCGCCAGCAGTTTTAGCGGGGGGCAGGACACGCAGTATTTT. Amino acids: CASSFSGGQDTQYF.